The 14 T cell receptor beta chains presented below share a single source sample, sequenced in a study of blood T cell repertoires in COVID-19. Data came from immunoSEQ multiplex PCR; TCRdb stores just in-frame clones and leaves some out. The table lists almost 400,000 clones, 70% to 90% of them singletons. Sequences were obtained from peripheral blood. The receptors stem from a woman aged 55 to 70 with COVID-19, enrolled during active disease.

V is TRBV5-1 and J is TRBJ1-1; maybe TRBD1 (6 bases). V was clipped by 2 bases and J by 1 base, with 15 bases between them. Germline V gives CDR1 SGHRS, CDR2 YFSETQ. The CDR3 is 16 amino acids. The CDR3 nucleotides read TGCGCCAGCAGCTTAAGGAGCCAGGGGTCGAACACTGAAGCTTTCTTT. Protein sequence: CASSLRSQGSNTEAFF.

The chain combines TRBV3-1 (or the pseudogene TRBV3-2) with TRBJ1-1; the match to TRBD1 covers 10 bases. The ends lost 1 base at V and 10 bases at J; junction bases unmatched: 6. This CDR3 comprises 14 residues. CDR1 is LGHDT and CDR2 is YNNKEL in the germline V gene (reference sequence). CDR3 DNA: TGTGCCAGCAGCCAAGGACAGGGGGCCTTACGAGCTTTCTTT. Amino acid sequence: CASSQGQGALRAFF.

The chain links TRBV3-1 (or the pseudogene TRBV3-2) to TRBJ1-5; D uncertain. This CDR3 has 15 residues. Trimming removed 6 bases from V and 6 bases from J, with 18 bases in between. From germline, CDR1 is LGHDT and CDR2 YNNKEL (reference sequence). In DNA form, the CDR3 reads TGTGCCAGCAGGGATCGGGATCTCCCGTTTCAGCCCCAGCATTTT. This gives the protein CASRDRDLPFQPQHF.

The table lists this clone with a count of one. The chain combines TRBV4-1 with TRBJ1-2; a possible D gene is TRBD1 (5 bases). Germline CDR1 is MGHRA and CDR2 is YSYEKL. The CDR3 has 14 amino acids. Trimming took off 1 base at V and 8 bases at J, with 14 bases between the two ends. The CDR3 DNA reads TGCGCCAGCAGCCAAGTTAGGGACTCGCCAGGCTACACCTTC. This encodes CASSQVRDSPGYTF.

This clone was counted between two and nine times. The chain uses TRBV19 and TRBJ2-4; tentative D call: TRBD1 (6 bases). Trimming removed 4 bases from V and 0 bases from J, with 10 bases in between. The CDR3 consists of 15 residues. The V gene's germline CDR1 is LNHDA and CDR2 SQIVND (reference sequence). DNA for the CDR3: TGTGCCAGTAGTAGGAACAGGGAAGCCAAAAACATTCAGTACTTC. It codes for CASSRNREAKNIQYF. Looking up the rest from reference TRBV19 and TRBJ2-4 gives the full variable domain: DGGITQSPKYLFRKEGQNVTLSCEQNLNHDAMYWYRQDPGQGLRLIYYSQIVNDFQKGDIAEGYSVSREKKESFPLTVTSAQKNPTAFYLCASSRNREAKNIQYFGAGTRLSVL.

The chain links TRBV18 to TRBJ2-7; D gene ambiguous. This CDR3 comprises 12 residues. Deletions cut 2 bases from V and 3 bases from J, with 5 bases between. Germline V lookup: CDR1 KGHSH, CDR2 LQKENI. CDR3 sequence (DNA): TGTGCCAGCTCACCAGAGGTCTACGAGCAGTACTTC. Encoded protein: CASSPEVYEQYF.

The chain combines TRBV7-9 with TRBJ1-2; 9 bases are shared with TRBD1. The CDR3 is made up of 15 amino acids. Germline V gene lookup returns CDR1 SEHNR and CDR2 FQNEAQ (reference sequence). The J segment lost 2 bases and the V segment lost 5 bases, leaving 6 bases of the junction unmatched. CDR3 sequence (DNA): TGTGCCAGCAGCACACCGGGACAGGGCAACTATGGCTACACCTTC. It translates to CASSTPGQGNYGYTF. The variable domain in full, completed from reference TRBV7-9 and TRBJ1-2, reads DTGVSQNPRHKITKRGQNVTFRCDPISEHNRLYWYRQTLGQGPEFLTYFQNEAQLEKSRLLSDRFSAERPKGSFSTLEIQRTEQGDSAMYLCASSTPGQGNYGYTFGSGTRLTVV.

This chain connects TRBV3-1 (or the pseudogene TRBV3-2) to TRBJ2-7, with 7 bases that match TRBD1. The germline V gene has CDR1 LGHDT and CDR2 YNNKEL (reference sequence). The CDR3 length is 15 residues. The junction had 6 bases not matched to a gene; V was cut back by 1 base and J by 3 bases. The DNA of the CDR3 is TGTGCCAGCAGCCAAGCCAGAGGACAGGTCTACGAGCAGTACTTC. This gives the protein CASSQARGQVYEQYF.

V is TRBV5-1 and J is TRBJ2-2; no clear D. CDR3 length equals 15 residues. Germline V gives CDR1 SGHRS, CDR2 YFSETQ. Trimming took 1 base from V and 1 from J, leaving 8 bases between them. In DNA, the CDR3 is TGCGCCAGCAGCTTGTATGCAGGGAACACCGGGGAGCTGTTTTTT. It yields the protein CASSLYAGNTGELFF.

The V call is TRBV30, the J call TRBJ1-1; 8 nucleotides agree with TRBD1. The CDR3 has 14 amino acids. Germline V CDR1 and CDR2: GTSNPN, SVGIG (reference sequence). The junction had 5 bases not matched to a gene; V was cut back by 3 bases and J by 2 bases. CDR3 in amino acids: CAWSRDRPNTEAFF. CDR3 nucleotides: TGTGCCTGGAGCCGGGACAGGCCAAACACTGAAGCTTTCTTT.

The J gene is TRBJ2-1, the V gene TRBV27; perhaps TRBD2 as D (5 bases). Trimming removed 4 bases at V and 5 bases at J, with 12 bases between. Germline V CDR1 and CDR2: MNHEY, SMNVEV (reference sequence). The CDR3 has 14 amino acids. This CDR3 is CASSSPDFNNEQFF. DNA of the CDR3: TGTGCCAGCAGTTCTCCGGACTTCAACAATGAGCAGTTCTTC.

The genes are TRBV10-1 and TRBJ2-2; 10 nucleotides match TRBD2. Germline values: CDR1 WNHNN, CDR2 SYGVQD (reference sequence). The CDR3 contains 15 residues. V was clipped by 5 bases and J by 6 bases; unmatched bases: 6. CDR3 nucleotides: TGCGCCAGCAGTCGTTCGAGCGGGGGGGCCGGGGAGCTGTTTTTT. As protein: CASSRSSGGAGELFF.

The rearrangement joins TRBV5-1 to TRBJ2-7; a weak D match, TRBD2 (6 bases). Germline V CDR1 and CDR2: SGHRS, YFSETQ. The CDR3 has 14 amino acids. V lost 1 base, J lost 0 bases, and 8 bases lay in between. The CDR3 nucleotides are TGCGCCAGCAGCTTGCCTAGCGACTCCTACGAGCAGTACTTC. Encoded protein: CASSLPSDSYEQYF. Supplemented by reference TRBV5-1 and TRBJ2-7, the full variable domain reads KAGVTQTPRYLIKTRGQQVTLSCSPISGHRSVSWYQQTPGQGLQFLFEYFSETQRNKGNFPGRFSGRQFSNSRSEMNVSTLELGDSALYLCASSLPSDSYEQYFGPGTRLTVT.

The chain combines TRBV3-1 (or the pseudogene TRBV3-2) with TRBJ2-7; TRBD1 agrees at 9 bases. Germline V gene lookup returns CDR1 LGHDT and CDR2 YNNKEL (reference sequence). CDR3 size: 17 residues. V shed 2 bases, J shed 3 bases, and the junction held 11 bases outside the gene matches. The CDR3 bases are TGTGCCAGCAGCCAAAGTGGTTCCGGGACAGGGATCTACGAGCAGTACTTC. This translates into CASSQSGSGTGIYEQYF.